The rows below give T cell receptor beta chains drawn from one sample of a study of molecular identifiers for immune sequencing clone quantification. One entry per CDR3 protein results from TCRdb running MiXCR on the PCR reads. The data show approximately 590,000 distinct CDR3 sequences, with roughly 27% seen just once and about 0.84% held by the top ten. Sequencing was carried out using naive CD8+ T cells from blood, with Jurkat cell RNA spiked in. All receptors derive from a human donor in good health. Some libraries in this study had Jurkat cell RNA spiked in. CDR3s include the opening cysteine and the closing phenylalanine or tryptophan. Each record gives: clone size, V gene, J gene, D gene, CDR3 DNA, CDR3 protein. The D gene is left open where the match is weak. The size of a clone is reported for some rows only, either as once, few or many, or as a class for expanded clones.

.	TRBV7-8	TRBJ2-1	TRBD2	TGTGCCAGCAGCTTAGGACTAGCGGGGGGGCCTCTCTACAATGAGCAGTTCTTC	CASSLGLAGGPLYNEQFF
.	TRBV12-5	TRBJ2-7	TRBD1	TGTGCTAGTGGTTTGGCTGGACAGGGGGCCTACGAGCAGTACTTC	CASGLAGQGAYEQYF
.	TRBV24-1	TRBJ2-5	TRBD2	TGTGCCACCAGTGATCGCGATGCTAGCGGAGAGACCCAGCACTTC	CATSDRDASGETQHF
few	TRBV27	TRBJ2-7	TRBD2	TGTGCCAGCAGTTTATTATCCCCCGGGGGACTAGCGGGACTCGAGCAGTACTTC	CASSLLSPGGLAGLEQYF
.	TRBV7-9	TRBJ2-7	.	TGTGCCGGCAGCGGTCCGTTAAAGGAGCAGTACTTC	CAGSGPLKEQYF
.	TRBV30	TRBJ2-3	TRBD2	TGTGCCGGAACTAGCGGGGGGGCAATCACAGATACGCAGTATTTT	CAGTSGGAITDTQYF
many	TRBV28	TRBJ2-7	.	TGTGCCAGCAGTACCCCCGCCTACGAGCAGTACTTC	CASSTPAYEQYF
.	TRBV21-1	TRBJ1-5	.	TGTGCCAGCAGCAAAGTTGAGGATCAGCCCCAGCATTTT	CASSKVEDQPQHF
many	TRBV4-3	TRBJ1-5	.	TGCGCCAGCAGCCAAGATCGAGGGGCTGATCAGCCCCAGCATTTT	CASSQDRGADQPQHF
once	TRBV27	TRBJ1-2	.	TGTGCCAGCTCCCCCCGCACGATTAACTATGGCTACACCTTC	CASSPRTINYGYTF
many	TRBV12-3/TRBV12-4	TRBJ2-3	TRBD1	TGTGCCAGCAGTGTCAGACAGGGAACTAGCACAGATACGCAGTATTTT	CASSVRQGTSTDTQYF
many	TRBV6-2/TRBV6-3	TRBJ2-3	TRBD1	TGTGCCAGCAGTTACCCCGACAGGGGAAGGGGCGATACGCAGTATTTT	CASSYPDRGRGDTQYF